This TCR beta chain was sequenced during a study of T cells after yellow fever vaccination. Across the whole study: Researchers used SMART-Seq v4 Ultra Low Input to prepare fractions that had low cell numbers. Notes on the study in general: FACS-sorted repertoires could contain abundant clonotypes contaminating from the bulk population.

A single record per CDR3 protein comes from TCRdb applying MiXCR to the 5' RACE reads. Of about 580,000 distinct CDR3 sequences detected, about a sixth appear once; the ten largest clones hold around 16%. In the case of this clonotype: The antigen is undetermined.

The CDR3 sequence is 17 residues long. J lost 6 bases, V lost 0 bases, and 10 bases had no gene match. Germline V gene data show CDR1 as LNHDA and CDR2 as SQIVND (reference sequence). This TCR derives from a man between 18 and 29 years old who received the YFV17D yellow fever vaccine. This specimen consisted of PBMCs, obtained about 5 days after the first yellow fever vaccination. The V call is TRBV19, the J call TRBJ1-5; 8 positions agree with TRBD1. CDR3 in amino acids: CASSIDRGQVLVQPQHF. Written as DNA, the CDR3 is TGTGCCAGTAGTATAGATAGGGGACAGGTGTTGGTTCAGCCCCAGCATTTT.